This TCR beta chain is drawn from a study of radiation and T cells in renal cell carcinoma. Findings and caveats of the study: From baseline, blood top tumor clonotypes peaked at 2 weeks post-radiation.

TCRdb's table, derived via immunoSEQ multiplex PCR, lists solely in-frame clones and lacks some. There are under 100,000 clones in the sample; roughly 84% occur only once, and approximately 7.2% lies in the top ten. Germline values: CDR1 GTSNPN, CDR2 SVGIG (reference sequence). This CDR3 has 13 residues. Trimming left V 2 bases short and J 5 bases short, with 12 bases between. As concerns this clone: Its antigen is still unknown.

The time point: blood 4 weeks post-SBRT, at nephrectomy. Treatment reported: 15 Gy SBRT to primary tumor, nephrectomy 4 weeks later. Nephrectomy followed 15 Gy stereotactic body radiation by 4 weeks. Blood was sampled at baseline, 2 weeks and 4 weeks after SBRT. This TCR came from a man in his fifties or sixties with renal cell carcinoma. This material consisted of blood, taken from a patient whose treatment included radiotherapy and nephrectomy. The V and J genes are TRBV30 and TRBJ1-2, with D possibly matching TRBD1 (5 bases). CDR3 residues: CAWSWGRGYGYTF. The CDR3 DNA is TGTGCCTGGAGTTGGGGACGGGGGTATGGCTACACCTTC.